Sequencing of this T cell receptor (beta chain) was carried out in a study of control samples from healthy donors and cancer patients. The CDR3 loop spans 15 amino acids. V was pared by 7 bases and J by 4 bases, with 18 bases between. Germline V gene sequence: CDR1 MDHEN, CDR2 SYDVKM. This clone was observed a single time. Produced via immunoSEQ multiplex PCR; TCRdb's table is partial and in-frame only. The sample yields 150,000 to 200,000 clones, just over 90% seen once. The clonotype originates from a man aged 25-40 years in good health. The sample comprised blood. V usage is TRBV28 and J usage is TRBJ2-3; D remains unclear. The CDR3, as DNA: TGTGCCAGCACCGACCTTGGGGTTGGGGCAGATACGCAGTATTTT. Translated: CASTDLGVGADTQYF.